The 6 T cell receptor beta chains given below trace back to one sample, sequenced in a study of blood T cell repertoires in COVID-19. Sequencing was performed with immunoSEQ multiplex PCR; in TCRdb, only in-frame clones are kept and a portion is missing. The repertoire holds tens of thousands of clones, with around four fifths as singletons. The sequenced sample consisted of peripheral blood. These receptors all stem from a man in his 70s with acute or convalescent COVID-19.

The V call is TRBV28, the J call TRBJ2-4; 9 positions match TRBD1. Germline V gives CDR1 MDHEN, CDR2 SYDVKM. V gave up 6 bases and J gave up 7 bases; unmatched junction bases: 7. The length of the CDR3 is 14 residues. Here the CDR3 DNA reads TGTGCCAGCAGGACCGGGACAGGGCGTAACATTCAGTACTTC. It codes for CASRTGTGRNIQYF. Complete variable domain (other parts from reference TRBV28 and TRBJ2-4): DVKVTQSSRYLVKRTGEKVFLECVQDMDHENMFWYRQDPGLGLRLIYFSYDVKMKEKGDIPEGYSVSREKKERFSLILESASTNQTSMYLCASRTGTGRNIQYFGAGTRLSVL.

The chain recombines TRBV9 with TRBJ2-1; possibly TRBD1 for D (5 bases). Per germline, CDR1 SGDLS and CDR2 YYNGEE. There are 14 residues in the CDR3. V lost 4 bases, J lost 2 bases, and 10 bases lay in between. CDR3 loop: CASSPLGAYNEQFF. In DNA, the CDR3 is TGTGCCAGCAGCCCCCTAGGGGCCTACAATGAGCAGTTCTTC. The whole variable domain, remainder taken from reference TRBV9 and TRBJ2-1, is DSGVTQTPKHLITATGQRVTLRCSPRSGDLSVYWYQQSLDQGLQFLIQYYNGEERAKGNILERFSAQQFPDLHSELNLSSLELGDSALYFCASSPLGAYNEQFFGPGTRLTVL.

CDR3 coding DNA: TGTGCCAGCAGCCAAAGCGGGGACTCCTACGAGCAGTACTTC. As protein: CASSQSGDSYEQYF. The chain carries TRBV9 and TRBJ2-7; 7 bases fit TRBD2. Germline assignment: CDR1 SGDLS and CDR2 YYNGEE. The junction had 4 bases not matched to a gene; V was cut back by 4 bases and J by 0 bases. This CDR3 comprises 14 residues.

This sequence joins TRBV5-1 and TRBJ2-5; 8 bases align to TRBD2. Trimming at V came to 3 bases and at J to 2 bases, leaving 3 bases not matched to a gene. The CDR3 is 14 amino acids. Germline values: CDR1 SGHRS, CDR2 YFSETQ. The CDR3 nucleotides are TGCGCCAGCAGCTGGTCTAGCGGGCAAGAGACCCAGTACTTC. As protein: CASSWSSGQETQYF. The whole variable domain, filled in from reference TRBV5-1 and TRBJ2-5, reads KAGVTQTPRYLIKTRGQQVTLSCSPISGHRSVSWYQQTPGQGLQFLFEYFSETQRNKGNFPGRFSGRQFSNSRSEMNVSTLELGDSALYLCASSWSSGQETQYFGPGTRLLVL.

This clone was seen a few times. The CDR3 spells CASSSPRQYGYTF. The CDR3, as DNA: TGTGCCAGCAGCTCCCCCAGACAGTATGGCTACACCTTC. V gene TRBV5-6 combines with J gene TRBJ1-2; tentative D call: TRBD1 (5 bases). This CDR3 is built from 13 residues. Trimming took 3 bases from V and 5 from J, leaving 11 bases between them. CDR1 and CDR2 from the germline V gene are SGHDT and YYEEEE.

DNA of the CDR3: TGTGCCAGCAGCCATACAATCTTCGCACAGGGGGGAGATACGCAGTATTTT. Translation: CASSHTIFAQGGDTQYF. The chain joins TRBV3-1 (or the pseudogene TRBV3-2) to TRBJ2-3, with 8 bases identical to TRBD1. Unmatched junction bases numbered 13, after V lost 3 bases and J lost 5 bases. This CDR3 is 17 amino acids long. Germline V CDR1 and CDR2: LGHDT, YNNKEL (reference sequence).